This T cell receptor beta chain came from a study of T cell clonotyping in hematopoietic cell transplantation. In regard to this clone: Its antigen remains unknown.

The V segment lost 4 bases and the J segment 6 bases; nucleotides outside the gene matches: 8. Germline V gives CDR1 MNHEY, CDR2 SVGAGI. This CDR3 contains 15 residues. Regarding the study as a whole: Pathologically expanded recipient clonotypes increased progressively from day 30 to day 180 as diversity fell. Few recipient clonotypes overlapped donors; over 95% were de novo at given depth.

Assay: immunoSEQ multiplex PCR; the TCRdb copy retains only in-frame clones and omits some. Here the sample spans some 9,400 clones, about 79% being singletons. Blood collection times were about day -28 and days 30, 100, 180 posttransplant. The origin of this receptor is a male patient aged 35-55 years who had an allogeneic stem cell transplant from a related donor, so the T cells may come from the graft donor. Some clones in this sample may be carry-over from other donors' samples. Sequenced material: PBMCs, taken 180 days after allogeneic stem cell transplant. The rearrangement links TRBV6-5 to TRBJ1-4; 7 nucleotides align to TRBD1. The DNA for the CDR3 is TGTGCCAGCAGTTGGGGACAGAGTAGCTATGAAAAACTGTTTTTT. Encoded protein: CASSWGQSSYEKLFF.